Included here is one TCR beta chain sequence, with context. In the original workflow: For nucleated cells, counts were estimated from reference gene primer amplification. Assay: immunoSEQ multiplex PCR; the TCRdb copy retains only in-frame clones and omits some. V and J calls and clone size come straight from that table; D and trimming were deduced from the DNA. This table holds more than 25,000 clones, about nine tenths found once. This record comes from a study of blood T cell repertoires in COVID-19. Study as a whole: Material from acute and convalescent COVID-19 was sourced from the United States, Italy and Spain. Sources were T cells, B-cell-depleted T cells, or PBMCs; the material itself was cDNA or gDNA.

Sample: peripheral blood. The TCR originated in a man in his 70s with active or convalescent COVID-19.

In DNA form, the CDR3 reads TGTGCCAGCAGCTTAGTGGCTAGCGGGAGTGGTACCTACGAGCAGTACTTC. As protein: CASSLVASGSGTYEQYF. The rearrangement uses TRBV7-8 and TRBJ2-7, with 10 bases lining up with TRBD2. This CDR3 has 17 amino acids. V lost 1 base and J lost 2; bases outside the gene matches: 8. Per germline, CDR1 SGHVS and CDR2 FQNEAQ. Variable domain in full (rest from reference TRBV7-8 and TRBJ2-7): GAGVSQSPRYKVAKRGQDVALRCDPISGHVSLFWYQQALGQGPEFLTYFQNEAQLDKSGLPSDRFFAERPEGSVSTLKIQRTQQEDSAVYLCASSLVASGSGTYEQYFGPGTRLTVT.